The T cell receptor (beta chain) under discussion was sequenced for a study of tumor T cells in aggressive B-cell lymphoma. The junction had 8 bases not matched to a gene; V was cut back by 5 bases and J by 6 bases. The CDR3 has 15 residues. Germline V gene lookup returns CDR1 SGHVS and CDR2 FQNEAQ. The repertoire was sequenced with immunoSEQ multiplex PCR; TCRdb's copy has only in-frame clones and lacks some. The repertoire has roughly 1,600 clones, about nine tenths of them found once; the top ten carry less than 9%. The V call is TRBV7-8, the J call TRBJ2-2, with TRBD1 matching over 8 bases. The specimen sequenced was tumor tissue. This receptor was identified in an adult with diffuse large B cell lymphoma. CDR3 coding DNA: TGTGCCAGCAGCCTCGGACAGGGAAGAGCCGGGGAGCTGTTTTTT. This sequence encodes CASSLGQGRAGELFF.